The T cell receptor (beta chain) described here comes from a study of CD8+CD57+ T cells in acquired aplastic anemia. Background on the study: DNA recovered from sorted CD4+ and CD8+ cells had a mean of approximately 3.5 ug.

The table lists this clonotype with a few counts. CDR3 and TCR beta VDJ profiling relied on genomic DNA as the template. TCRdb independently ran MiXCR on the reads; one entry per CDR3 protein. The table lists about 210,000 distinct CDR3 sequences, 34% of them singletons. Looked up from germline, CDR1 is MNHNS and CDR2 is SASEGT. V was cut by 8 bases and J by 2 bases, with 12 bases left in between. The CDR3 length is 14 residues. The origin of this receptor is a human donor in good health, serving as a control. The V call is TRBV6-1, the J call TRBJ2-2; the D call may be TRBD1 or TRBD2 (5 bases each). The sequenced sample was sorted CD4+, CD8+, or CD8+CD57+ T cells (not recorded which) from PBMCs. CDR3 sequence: CASGRDGNTGELFF. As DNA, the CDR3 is TGTGCCAGCGGTAGGGACGGAAACACCGGGGAGCTGTTTTTT.